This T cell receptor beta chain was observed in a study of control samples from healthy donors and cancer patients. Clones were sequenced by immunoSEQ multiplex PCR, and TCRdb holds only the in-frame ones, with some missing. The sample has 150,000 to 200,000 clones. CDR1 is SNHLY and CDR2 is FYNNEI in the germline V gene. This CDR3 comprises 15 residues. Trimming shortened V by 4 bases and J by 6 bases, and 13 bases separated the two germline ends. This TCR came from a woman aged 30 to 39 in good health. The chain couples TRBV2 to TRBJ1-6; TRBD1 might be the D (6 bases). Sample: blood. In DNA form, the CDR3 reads TGTGCCAGCAGTGTCCGACGGGACACTAATTCACCCCTCCACTTT. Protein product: CASSVRRDTNSPLHF.